This entry lists 4 T cell receptor beta chains sequenced from one sample in a study of blood T cells in healthy people across ages. For the second PCR, which ran for 7 to 11 cycles, a sample-barcoded 5' primer and a J-beta primer mix were used. TCRdb analysed the 5' RACE reads with MiXCR anew, one entry per CDR3 protein. This sample yields roughly 800,000 distinct CDR3 sequences, of which 25% to 30% are seen a single time; under 3% belongs to the top ten. These sequences were also reported in another study, on T cells of mothers and their children.

Sequencing used blood. These receptor sequences come from a boy younger than 18 in good health.

This clonotype has a handful of counts. This chain connects TRBV12-3 or TRBV12-4 to TRBJ1-2; D not certain. The CDR3 sequence is 12 residues long. Trimming pared 2 bases from V and 8 bases from J, leaving 9 bases between. Here the CDR3 reads CASSLNGEGYTF. Here the CDR3 DNA reads TGTGCCAGCAGTTTAAATGGGGAGGGCTACACCTTC.

This clonotype appeared a few times. The junction differs from germline at one of its ends, possibly a read error. CDR3 in DNA: TGCGCCAGCAGCTCGGCAGGGACAGACCAGGAGACCCAGTACTTC. Residues: CASSSAGTDQETQYF. This sequence joins TRBV5-1 and TRBJ2-5, with 7 bases matching TRBD1. CDR3 length: 15 amino acids. In germline, CDR1 is SGHRS, CDR2 YFSETQ.

The genes are TRBV29-1 and TRBJ2-5; D is perhaps TRBD1 or TRBD2 (6 bases each). Trimming took off 4 bases at V and 5 bases at J, with 17 bases between the two ends. Germline V gene lookup returns CDR1 SQVTM and CDR2 ANQGSEA. This CDR3 spans 14 amino acids. CDR3 region: CSVVSGGAGETQYF. Written as DNA, the CDR3 is TGCAGCGTTGTGTCCGGGGGCGCTGGGGAGACCCAGTACTTC.

V is TRBV4-1 and J is TRBJ1-1; weak D call: TRBD1 (6 bases). The CDR3 covers 13 residues. CDR1 is MGHRA and CDR2 is YSYEKL in the germline V gene. With 1 base removed from V and 5 bases from J, the gap between germline ends came to 8 bases. The CDR3 DNA sequence: TGCGCCAGCAGCCAAGGGCAGGGGACTGAAGCTTTCTTT. It translates to CASSQGQGTEAFF.